This T cell receptor beta chain was identified during a study of blood T cell repertoires in COVID-19. Study-wide background: The United States, Italy and Spain provided the acute and convalescent COVID-19 samples. Nucleic acid was either cDNA or gDNA, and it came from T cells, B-cell-depleted T cells, or PBMCs.

Authors' methods: Using reference gene primer amplification, nucleated cell counts were estimated. This table comes from immunoSEQ multiplex PCR, and its TCRdb copy is limited to in-frame clones, with some not included. The V and J calls and clone size come from that table; D and trimming were worked out from the DNA. The top ten hold 5.5% to 7.5% of the sample, which has 78,000 or so clones, roughly 84% seen once. The germline CDR1 and CDR2 sequences are MGHRA and YSYEKL. The trim removed 0 bases at V and 1 base at J, leaving 10 bases unmatched. The CDR3 has 19 residues. Sequenced material: peripheral blood. This TCR was sampled from an older woman with acute or convalescent COVID-19. The J gene is TRBJ1-1, the V gene TRBV4-1; 11 nucleotides align to TRBD1. The CDR3 nucleotides read TGCGCCAGCAGCCAAGAGGGACACGGGACAGGGGGTAAGAACACTGAAGCTTTCTTT. Its translation is CASSQEGHGTGGKNTEAFF.